These 6 T cell receptor beta chains were sequenced from one sample in a study of metastatic and nonmetastatic thyroid tumors. Thyroid surgery was preceded by no treatment in any patient. TCRdb re-called clones via MiXCR from the PCR reads. The sample holds 60,000 to 75,000 clones; about 3.8% are singletons and the top ten take about a fifth. What was sequenced was blood. The receptors were sampled from a female donor with papillary thyroid cancer or a benign thyroid nodule (not recorded which). Some clones in this sample may be carry-over from other donors' samples.

This clone was recorded many times. The chain uses TRBV28 and TRBJ1-5; 9 bases fit TRBD1. The CDR3 has 16 residues. V was pared by 1 base and J by 7 bases, with 8 bases of the junction left unmatched. Germline CDR1 MDHEN, CDR2 SYDVKM. CDR3 in DNA: TGTGCCAGCAGTTTATCCGGGACAGGGAGGCAACAGCCCCAGCATTTT. Its protein product is CASSLSGTGRQQPQHF.

This clone was recorded many times. This chain uses TRBV3-1 with TRBJ2-6; D is undetermined. Trimming took off 1 base at V and 11 bases at J, with 6 bases between the two ends. Germline loops: CDR1 LGHDT, CDR2 YNNKEL (reference sequence). The CDR3 runs to 12 residues. This CDR3 is CASSQADDVLTF. CDR3 DNA sequence: TGTGCCAGCAGCCAAGCCGACGACGTCCTGACTTTC. Using reference TRBV3-1 and TRBJ2-6 for the parts outside the CDR3, the full variable domain is DTAVSQTPKYLVTQMGNDKSIKCEQNLGHDTMYWYKQDSKKFLKIMFSYNNKELIINETVPNRFSPKSPDKAHLNLHINSLELGDSAVYFCASSQADDVLTFGAGSRLTVL.

This clone was detected ten times or more. J is TRBJ1-5 and V is TRBV24-1, with 12 bases lining up with TRBD1. CDR1 and CDR2 from the germline V gene are KGHDR and SFDVKD. The CDR3 is made up of 16 amino acids. V lost 4 bases, J lost 6 bases, and 6 bases stayed unmatched. The CDR3: CATSDSGQGAFQPQHF. CDR3 DNA: TGTGCCACCAGTGACTCGGGACAGGGGGCATTTCAGCCCCAGCATTTT.

With respect to this clone: A read error is possible here, since a much larger clone lies one base away. This chain uses TRBV7-9 with TRBJ1-1; maybe TRBD1 (6 bases). Trimming took 6 bases from V and 3 from J, leaving 17 bases between them. The CDR3 has 15 amino acids. Germline CDR1 SEHNR, CDR2 FQNEAQ (reference sequence). The DNA for the CDR3 is TGTGCCAGCAGTCCCGCACAGGGAGGGCACACTGAAGCTTTCTTT. Its protein product is CASSPAQGGHTEAFF.

This clone was seen at least ten times. The chain uses TRBV27 and TRBJ2-2, with D possibly being TRBD1 (7 bases). Trimming took 2 bases from V and 6 from J, leaving 10 bases between them. The germline V gene encodes CDR1 MNHEY and CDR2 SMNVEV (reference sequence). This CDR3 region has 14 residues. CDR3: CASSLRRGPGELFF. The CDR3 nucleotides are TGTGCCAGCAGTTTAAGGAGGGGGCCCGGGGAGCTGTTTTTT.

This clone was counted only a few times. The chain has TRBV5-8 and TRBJ2-1, with 16 bases that match TRBD2. Germline V lookup: CDR1 SGHTS, CDR2 YDEGEE. This CDR3 spans 19 amino acids. V lost 3 bases to trimming and J lost 1 base; unmatched junction nucleotides: 7. In DNA form, the CDR3 reads TGTGCCAGCAGCTCTATGGGACTAGCGGGAGGGGCGTCCTACAATGAGCAGTTCTTC. Its protein product is CASSSMGLAGGASYNEQFF.